This T cell receptor beta chain was retrieved from a study of T cells in Graves' hyperthyroidism and ophthalmopathy. General study points: Ophthalmopathy got predicted by the model a median around 6.6 months before its onset.

What was amplified from RNA transcripts were TCR beta CDR3 regions. HTBI primers were the set used in a first-round RT-PCR of the TCR CDR3. TCRdb passed the multiplex PCR reads through MiXCR, listing each CDR3 protein once. Among 500,000 to 600,000 distinct CDR3 sequences listed, 15% to 20% were seen once. Graves' hyperthyroidism was deemed stable absent ophthalmopathy progression within 18 months. Diagnostic decisions used clinical symptoms, serum thyroxine and TRAb, thyroid ultrasound and orbital computed tomography. The PBMCs studied were ones that came from 10 ml fresh peripheral blood. J was trimmed by 8 bases and V by 9 bases; bases with no gene match: 6. This CDR3 region has 13 residues. Germline-derived CDR1 and CDR2 are KGHDR and SFDVKD. This clonotype was observed at least ten times. Its specificity is unknown.

The sequence was collected from a woman aged 18-35 years with Graves' hyperthyroidism. V usage is TRBV24-1 and J usage is TRBJ2-1; 10 nucleotides line up with TRBD2. The sample taken for sequencing was blood. The CDR3 coding sequence is TGTGCCACCCGGGCTAGCGGGAGCGATGAGCAGTTCTTC. Translated: CATRASGSDEQFF.